The 21 T cell receptor beta chains below were found in one sample sequenced in a study of human T cells and chemical hapten exposure. Indicated time point: patch test 2, 6 weeks after DPC sensitization. This sample's treatment: therapeutic diphenylcyclopropenone sensitization with weekly scalp DPC. MiXCR, applied by TCRdb to the RACE reads, yields one record per CDR3 protein. The data show approximately 96,000 distinct CDR3 sequences, around 9.3% seen once. This material consisted of whole blood, taken in connection with sensitization to the hapten diphenylcyclopropenone (DPC). The receptors originated from a woman aged 40 to 50 with alopecia areata. Some clones in this sample may be carry-over from other donors' samples.

This clonotype came up many times. This chain uses TRBV28 with TRBJ1-2; D is perhaps TRBD1 (6 bases). CDR3 length equals 13 residues. In germline, CDR1 is MDHEN, CDR2 SYDVKM. Between the trimmed V and J ends, which lost 4 bases and 13 bases, there was a span of 19 bases. The CDR3 region is CASSSNLRGPFTF. CDR3 DNA sequence: TGTGCCAGCAGTTCGAACCTCAGGGGCCCCTTCACCTTC.

This clonotype was counted between two and nine times. The chain combines TRBV7-2 with TRBJ2-3; D is uncertain. Trimming cost V 1 base and J 1 base, with 12 bases left between them. CDR3 length equals 16 residues. Per the germline V gene, CDR1 is SGHTA and CDR2 is FQGNSA. DNA of the CDR3: TGTGCCAGCAGCTTAGTGTTTGGGGAAGGCACAGATACGCAGTATTTT. Translating gives CASSLVFGEGTDTQYF.

This clonotype came up a few times. J is TRBJ1-3 and V is TRBV4-3; possibly TRBD1 for D (6 bases). Looked up from germline, CDR1 is LGHNA and CDR2 is YSLEER. Trimming stripped 3 bases from V and 0 bases from J, with 6 bases between. The CDR3 is made up of 14 amino acids. The CDR3 DNA reads as TGCGCCAGCAGCCAGGGGGCCTCTGGAAACACCATATATTTT. This codes for CASSQGASGNTIYF.

The chain couples TRBV19 to TRBJ2-2; no clear D gene. Trimming left V 7 bases short and J 3 bases short, with 15 bases between. Per germline, CDR1 LNHDA and CDR2 SQIVND (reference sequence). The CDR3 runs to 15 residues. The CDR3 DNA reads as TGTGCCAGTACTTCGTCCTATGGGGACACCGGGGAGCTGTTTTTT. Its protein product is CASTSSYGDTGELFF.

A word on this clonotype: At one of its ends the junction is not consistent with the germline gene, which may arise from a read error. This sequence joins TRBV12-3 or TRBV12-4 and TRBJ2-1; D is undetermined. The CDR3 runs 12 residues. The DNA of the CDR3 is TGTGCCAGCAGCCTTCTTTTAAAGGCCGGCGTCTTC. Residues: CASSLLLKAGVF.

This clonotype was seen a handful of times. V is TRBV4-2 and J is TRBJ2-3, with D perhaps matching TRBD2 (5 bases). Per the germline V gene, CDR1 is LGHNA and CDR2 is YNFKEQ. This CDR3 has 16 residues. The V end was cut by 1 base, the J end by 2 bases, with 13 bases between. The CDR3 loop reads CASSQGAAVYTDTQYF. In DNA form, the CDR3 reads TGTGCCAGCAGCCAAGGAGCGGCTGTATACACAGATACGCAGTATTTT.

Only a few counts were recorded for this clonotype. The chain carries TRBV29-1 and TRBJ2-3; 9 bases map to TRBD2. Germline assignment: CDR1 SQVTM and CDR2 ANQGSEA. The CDR3 is 15 residues long. Trimming at V came to 2 bases and at J to 2 bases, leaving 5 bases not matched to a gene. This chain's CDR3 is CSVEKTSGHTDTQYF. The CDR3, as DNA: TGCAGCGTTGAAAAAACTAGCGGGCACACAGATACGCAGTATTTT.

This clonotype was recorded a few times. The chain has TRBV19 and TRBJ2-3; D is ambiguous. Trimming removed 7 bases from V and 4 bases from J, with 15 bases in between. The CDR3 contains 14 residues. From germline, CDR1 is LNHDA and CDR2 SQIVND (reference sequence). The CDR3 DNA is TGTGCCAGTACCGACCCCTTAGTATCAGATACGCAGTATTTT. Translating gives CASTDPLVSDTQYF.

This clonotype was found a few times. V usage is TRBV2 and J usage is TRBJ2-2, with 11 nucleotides matching TRBD1. The germline gives CDR1 SNHLY, CDR2 FYNNEI. Trimming removed 7 bases from V and 5 bases from J; junction bases left unmatched: 3. The CDR3 spans 14 residues. The CDR3 DNA sequence: TGTGCCAGCACCGGGACAGGGGGAACCGGGGAGCTGTTTTTT. Its protein is CASTGTGGTGELFF.

This clonotype has only a few counts. CDR3 DNA: TGCAGCGTTGAACATCCAGGGAGGGAGACCCAGTACTTC. This gives the protein CSVEHPGRETQYF. V and J are TRBV29-1 and TRBJ2-5; D is perhaps TRBD2 (6 bases). CDR1 and CDR2 from the germline V gene are SQVTM and ANQGSEA. Trimming removed 2 bases from V and 5 bases from J, with 12 bases in between. CDR3 length: 13 residues. Combining the CDR3 with reference TRBV29-1 and TRBJ2-5 gives the whole variable domain SAVISQKPSRDICQRGTSLTIQCQVDSQVTMMFWYRQQPGQSLTLIATANQGSEATYESGFVIDKFPISRPNLTFSTLTVSNMSPEDSSIYLCSVEHPGRETQYFGPGTRLLVL.

This clonotype was observed a few times. This chain uses TRBV19 with TRBJ1-5; TRBD1 is a possible D gene (6 bases). The CDR3 spans 14 residues. V lost 10 bases, J lost 4 bases, and 17 bases lay in between. The germline V gene has CDR1 LNHDA and CDR2 SQIVND (reference sequence). CDR3 coding DNA: TGTGCCACCGTGGGTAGGGGGTTGAATCAGCCCCAGCATTTT. This gives the protein CATVGRGLNQPQHF.

This clonotype has only a few counts. In DNA form, the CDR3 reads TGCGGCAGCGGGACAGGGTTCTCCTACAATGAGCAGTTCTTC. Its translation: CGSGTGFSYNEQFF. The chain joins TRBV29-1 to TRBJ2-1; 9 bases are shared with TRBD1. This CDR3 is built from 14 residues. Germline V gene lookup returns CDR1 SQVTM and CDR2 ANQGSEA.

The gene calls are TRBV4-1 and TRBJ2-3, with TRBD2 identical over 10 bases. The CDR3 loop spans 15 amino acids. Germline V gene lookup returns CDR1 MGHRA and CDR2 YSYEKL. With 1 base clipped from V and 4 bases from J, the junction kept 2 bases outside the gene matches. Here the CDR3 reads CASSQVAGGPDTQYF. CDR3 DNA: TGCGCCAGCAGCCAAGTAGCGGGAGGACCAGATACGCAGTATTTT.

The gene calls are TRBV20-1 and TRBJ2-7; the match to TRBD1 covers 7 bases. Germline CDR1 reads DFQATT; CDR2 reads SNEGSKA (reference sequence). V shed 4 bases, J shed 0 bases, and the junction held 6 bases outside the gene matches. This CDR3 is 14 amino acids long. Here the CDR3 reads CSAMTGTSSYEQYF. Written as DNA, the CDR3 is TGCAGTGCTATGACAGGGACAAGCTCCTACGAGCAGTACTTC.

This clonotype has at least ten counts. This chain joins TRBV6-2 or TRBV6-3 and TRBJ2-7; 11 bases fit TRBD1. With 2 bases clipped from V and 2 bases from J, the junction kept 5 bases outside the gene matches. Looked up from germline, CDR1 is MNHEY and CDR2 is SVGEGT. The CDR3 sequence is 16 residues long. The CDR3 reads CASSYPPGQGAYEQYF. The CDR3 nucleotides read TGTGCCAGCAGTTACCCCCCGGGACAGGGGGCCTACGAGCAGTACTTC.

This clonotype was seen at least ten times. The V gene is TRBV6-2 or TRBV6-3, the J gene TRBJ2-7; D not resolved. The CDR3 consists of 11 residues. CDR1 is MNHEY, CDR2 SVGEGT, per germline. Trimming removed 3 bases at V and 5 bases at J, with 5 bases between. CDR3 nucleotides: TGTGCCAGCAGTTATGGGGACGAGCAGTACTTC. Protein: CASSYGDEQYF.

The rearrangement links TRBV28 to TRBJ1-2; no clear D. Germline-derived CDR1 and CDR2 are MDHEN and SYDVKM. There are 15 residues in the CDR3. V shed 3 bases and J shed 2 bases, with 13 bases lying between them. As DNA, the CDR3 is TGTGCCAGCAGTTTCCCCCGAATGCTAAACTATGGCTACACCTTC. It specifies CASSFPRMLNYGYTF.

The rearrangement uses TRBV7-2 and TRBJ2-3, with TRBD2 matching over 9 bases. CDR1 is SGHTA and CDR2 is FQGNSA in the germline V gene. This CDR3 region has 14 residues. The junction had 8 bases not matched to a gene; V was cut back by 1 base and J by 12 bases. The CDR3 DNA is TGTGCCAGCAGCTTAGGAAGCGAAGGGACTAGCCAGTATTTT. Protein sequence: CASSLGSEGTSQYF.

The chain recombines TRBV7-8 with TRBJ1-6; a possible D gene is TRBD1 (5 bases). The CDR3 is 19 residues long. The germline CDR1 and CDR2 sequences are SGHVS and FQNEAQ. Trimming shortened V by 5 bases and J by 8 bases, and 28 bases separated the two germline ends. CDR3 DNA: TGTGCCAGCAGCCTAGGCGGGACGGGAAAAGCGCGGGCCTATTCACCCCTCCACTTT. It codes for CASSLGGTGKARAYSPLHF.

V and J are TRBV9 and TRBJ2-3, with a weak D call TRBD1 (5 bases). The CDR3 spans 15 residues. V gave up 0 bases and J gave up 2 bases, with 10 bases separating them. Germline CDR1 is SGDLS and CDR2 is YYNGEE. CDR3 residues: CASSVGTGDTDTQYF. As DNA, the CDR3 is TGTGCCAGCAGCGTAGGAACAGGAGACACAGATACGCAGTATTTT.

This clonotype was seen ten or more times. The chain joins TRBV29-1 to TRBJ1-1, with D possibly TRBD1 on 5 matching bases. Looked up from germline, CDR1 is SQVTM and CDR2 is ANQGSEA. This CDR3 region has 11 residues. Deletions cut 3 bases from V and 8 bases from J, with 10 bases between. The chain's CDR3 is CSVDLHREAFF. The CDR3 nucleotides are TGCAGCGTTGATTTACACAGGGAAGCTTTCTTT.